One sample yielded the 21 T cell receptor beta chains listed below, sequenced in a study of blood T cell repertoires in COVID-19 (dated by TCRdb to the early 2020s). Libraries were built with the immunoSEQ multiplex PCR assay. In TCRdb, the immuneACCESS table is reduced to in-frame sequences with V and J assigned. These tables do not hold every clone; where another copy was compared, an unresolved V gene accounts for under half, and the others remain unexplained. In all, the sample holds about 220,000 clones, and around 85% of those were seen once. In total, the top ten clones hold about 2.5% of the sample. Input material: peripheral blood. The receptors stem from a woman between 65 and 79 years old with COVID-19, enrolled during active disease.

The rearrangement uses TRBV3-1 (or the pseudogene TRBV3-2) and TRBJ2-2, with D uncertain. The CDR3 contains 12 residues. Germline loops: CDR1 LGHDT, CDR2 YNNKEL (reference sequence). The V end was cut by 4 bases, the J end by 6 bases, with 6 bases between. The CDR3 protein is CASSRVAGELFF. CDR3 bases: TGTGCCAGCAGCCGCGTGGCCGGGGAGCTGTTTTTT.

The rearrangement uses TRBV3-1 (or the pseudogene TRBV3-2) and TRBJ2-5; D may be TRBD1 (6 bases). Germline V gene lookup returns CDR1 LGHDT and CDR2 YNNKEL (reference sequence). The CDR3 has 19 amino acids. Trimming stripped 7 bases from V and 2 bases from J, with 29 bases between. Here the CDR3 reads CASKRRTAGARSLQETQYF. The CDR3 DNA sequence: TGTGCCAGCAAACGAAGAACGGCAGGGGCAAGATCATTACAAGAGACCCAGTACTTC.

The chain has TRBV3-1 (or the pseudogene TRBV3-2) and TRBJ2-7; 9 bases are shared with TRBD1. V trimming: 0 bases; J trimming: 2 bases; junction bases outside the gene matches: 11. The CDR3 is 18 amino acids. In germline, CDR1 is LGHDT, CDR2 YNNKEL (reference sequence). The CDR3 reads CASSQDWPRQGGTYEQYF. The CDR3 DNA reads TGTGCCAGCAGCCAAGATTGGCCTCGACAGGGGGGCACCTACGAGCAGTACTTC.

The rearrangement uses TRBV19 and TRBJ2-1; maybe TRBD1 (7 bases). The CDR3 length is 16 residues. CDR1 LNHDA and CDR2 SQIVND come from the germline V gene (reference sequence). Trimming removed 1 base at V and 6 bases at J, with 16 bases between. The CDR3 nucleotides read TGTGCCAGTAGTATAGCGGCAGGGGGGATTGGCAATGAGCAGTTCTTC. Its translation: CASSIAAGGIGNEQFF.

The chain combines TRBV30 with TRBJ1-2; no firm D call. Trimming took off 3 bases at V and 5 bases at J, with 22 bases between the two ends. The CDR3 covers 16 residues. The germline gives CDR1 GTSNPN, CDR2 SVGIG (reference sequence). The CDR3 sequence is CAWSPPDSRGEYGYTF. In DNA, the CDR3 is TGTGCCTGGAGCCCCCCCGACTCCCGCGGAGAGTATGGCTACACCTTC.

The gene calls are TRBV5-1 and TRBJ1-2; no clear D. V lost 0 bases, J lost 2 bases, and 11 bases lay in between. The CDR3 has 15 residues. Germline assignment: CDR1 SGHRS and CDR2 YFSETQ. CDR3 in DNA: TGCGCCAGCAGCTTGGCCCCAGGTAACAACTATGGCTACACCTTC. It translates to CASSLAPGNNYGYTF.

The chain uses TRBV10-2 and TRBJ2-1, with 12 bases matching TRBD2. This CDR3 contains 15 residues. V dropped 7 bases and J dropped 7; count of bases not matched to a gene: 8. Looked up from germline, CDR1 is WSHSY and CDR2 is SAAADI. The CDR3 DNA is TGCGCCAGCACCGCGACTAGCGGGAGTTATAATGAGCAGTTCTTC. It specifies CASTATSGSYNEQFF.

V gene TRBV7-2 combines with J gene TRBJ2-7; 8 bases agree with TRBD1. Germline CDR1 SGHTA, CDR2 FQGNSA. The CDR3 totals 14 residues. J lost 7 bases, V lost 1 base, and 6 bases had no gene match. The CDR3 DNA is TGTGCCAGCAGCTTAGATCAGGGGGCGCGGGAGCAGTACTTC. It is translated as CASSLDQGAREQYF.

The chain has TRBV2 and TRBJ1-4; 8 nucleotides align to TRBD1. V shed 4 bases and J 7 bases; nucleotides not matched to a gene: 2. This CDR3 has 13 amino acids. The V gene's germline CDR1 is SNHLY and CDR2 FYNNEI. The CDR3 bases are TGTGCCAGCAGTGGCAGGGGGCTTGAAAAACTGTTTTTT. Its protein is CASSGRGLEKLFF.

This clone was observed a few times. The rearrangement links TRBV11-3 to TRBJ1-1; possibly TRBD1 for D (6 bases). The CDR3 length is 14 residues. CDR1 is SGHNT and CDR2 is YENEEA in the germline V gene. The germline V and J ends were trimmed by 4 bases and 5 bases, with 14 bases remaining between them. The CDR3 protein is CASSSGGRRTEAFF. CDR3 nucleotides: TGTGCCAGCAGCTCGGGGGGGCGAAGAACTGAAGCTTTCTTT.

This clone was seen a handful of times. V and J are TRBV3-1 (or the pseudogene TRBV3-2) and TRBJ2-3, with D maybe TRBD2 (5 bases). V was cut by 0 bases and J by 0 bases, with 10 bases left in between. The V gene's germline CDR1 is LGHDT and CDR2 YNNKEL (reference sequence). The CDR3 covers 16 residues. The CDR3 region is CASSQDQGGSTDTQYF. For the CDR3, the DNA is TGTGCCAGCAGCCAAGATCAAGGCGGGAGCACAGATACGCAGTATTTT.

This sequence joins TRBV7-3 and TRBJ1-1, with unresolved D. The CDR3 extends over 13 amino acids. Trimming took 3 bases from V and 0 from J, leaving 5 bases between them. The V gene's germline CDR1 is SGHTA and CDR2 FQGTGA. The CDR3 sequence: CASSFQVNTEAFF. The CDR3 coding sequence is TGTGCCAGCAGCTTTCAGGTGAACACTGAAGCTTTCTTT.

This sequence joins TRBV29-1 and TRBJ1-5; the D gene is possibly TRBD1 (5 bases). The V gene's germline CDR1 is SQVTM and CDR2 ANQGSEA. The CDR3 length is 13 residues. The V end lost 5 bases, the J end lost 3 bases, and 11 bases lay between the germline ends. CDR3: CSVTDSSNQPQHF. CDR3 nucleotide sequence: TGCAGCGTTACTGACAGTTCCAATCAGCCCCAGCATTTT.

Points on this clone: The same CDR3 also results from other DNA sequences found in this sample. The rearrangement links TRBV28 to TRBJ2-7; D may be TRBD1 (6 bases). The CDR3 totals 12 residues. Trimming cost V 5 bases and J 3 bases, with 8 bases left between them. Germline assignment: CDR1 MDHEN and CDR2 SYDVKM. The CDR3 loop reads CASSPGDYEQYF. The CDR3 DNA follows: TGTGCCAGCAGTCCAGGGGACTACGAGCAGTACTTC.

The chain employs TRBV7-9 and TRBJ1-1, with 10 nucleotides matching TRBD1. The CDR3 covers 15 residues. Germline CDR1 is SEHNR and CDR2 is FQNEAQ (reference sequence). Unmatched junction bases numbered 6, after V lost 4 bases and J lost 4 bases. The CDR3 DNA sequence: TGTGCCAGCAGCTCCGGGACAGGGGCCCCCACTGAAGCTTTCTTT. Residues: CASSSGTGAPTEAFF.

This clone was detected a few times. V and J are TRBV7-3 and TRBJ2-7; 10 bases are a match to TRBD1. V was clipped by 6 bases and J by 0 bases; unmatched bases: 5. Germline V gene sequence: CDR1 SGHTA, CDR2 FQGTGA. The CDR3 is made up of 15 amino acids. This CDR3 reads CASSWDRGNSYEQYF. Here the CDR3 DNA reads TGTGCCAGCAGTTGGGACAGGGGCAACTCCTACGAGCAGTACTTC.

The rearrangement joins TRBV11-2 to TRBJ2-5; weak D call: TRBD2 (6 bases). V lost 5 bases and J 5 bases, leaving 18 bases between the germline ends. This CDR3 has 15 amino acids. Germline V gene sequence: CDR1 SGHAT, CDR2 FQNNGV. The CDR3 DNA is TGTGCCAGCAGCCGACCGGGTTTAGGGAGGGAGACCCAGTACTTC. The encoded protein is CASSRPGLGRETQYF.

The J gene is TRBJ1-1, the V gene TRBV2, with unresolved D. V was cut by 8 bases and J by 5 bases, with 15 bases left in between. The germline V gene encodes CDR1 SNHLY and CDR2 FYNNEI. This CDR3 region has 13 residues. The CDR3 nucleotides read TGTGCCAGCGCATCGGAGTCGGGAACTGAAGCTTTCTTT. Protein product: CASASESGTEAFF.

This clone was seen more than once but under ten times. The V call is TRBV19, the J call TRBJ1-5; 7 nucleotides agree with TRBD1. CDR1 and CDR2 (germline): LNHDA, SQIVND (reference sequence). The CDR3 is 16 residues long. V was clipped by 7 bases and J by 3 bases; unmatched bases: 12. The CDR3 loop reads CASNGGNRGANQPQHF. In nucleotides, the CDR3 is TGTGCCAGTAATGGCGGGAACAGGGGTGCCAATCAGCCCCAGCATTTT. Filled out from reference TRBV19 and TRBJ1-5, the complete variable domain reads DGGITQSPKYLFRKEGQNVTLSCEQNLNHDAMYWYRQDPGQGLRLIYYSQIVNDFQKGDIAEGYSVSREKKESFPLTVTSAQKNPTAFYLCASNGGNRGANQPQHFGDGTRLSIL.

V usage is TRBV11-2 and J usage is TRBJ1-1, with D possibly matching TRBD1 (5 bases). The CDR3 loop spans 17 amino acids. V gave up 1 base and J gave up 3 bases, with 18 bases separating them. Per germline, CDR1 SGHAT and CDR2 FQNNGV. The DNA for the CDR3 is TGTGCCAGCAGCTTAGCAGGAGGGAGGGGACGGTACACTGAAGCTTTCTTT. Translated: CASSLAGGRGRYTEAFF. The full variable domain, completed using reference TRBV11-2 and TRBJ1-1, is EAGVAQSPRYKIIEKRQSVAFWCNPISGHATLYWYQQILGQGPKLLIQFQNNGVVDDSQLPKDRFSAERLKGVDSTLKIQPAKLEDSAVYLCASSLAGGRGRYTEAFFGQGTRLTVV.

The rearrangement uses TRBV7-2 and TRBJ2-7; D may be TRBD1 (6 bases). Germline lookup yields CDR1 SGHTA and CDR2 FQGNSA. V lost 4 bases and J 1 base, leaving 11 bases between the germline ends. This CDR3 is built from 14 residues. CDR3 DNA: TGTGCCAGCAGCTCCGACAGGATTTCCTACGAGCAGTACTTC. This sequence encodes CASSSDRISYEQYF.